What follows are 3 T cell receptor beta chains derived from one specimen sequenced in a study of T cells after yellow fever vaccination. Using its own MiXCR run on the 5' RACE reads, TCRdb lists one record per CDR3 protein. This sample has 610,000 or so distinct CDR3 sequences; 9% to 15% occur once, and the top ten carry approximately 15%. Sequences were derived from PBMCs, sampled on the day of the yellow fever booster vaccination. These TCRs come from a young man who received the YFV17D yellow fever vaccine.

There are a few counts of this clonotype. This chain links TRBV5-1 with TRBJ2-1; D gene ambiguous. Per germline, CDR1 SGHRS and CDR2 YFSETQ. This CDR3 region has 12 residues. Trimming pared 4 bases from V and 7 bases from J, leaving 9 bases between. The CDR3 region has the DNA TGCGCCAGCAGCCCTGAGTTGAATGAGCAGTTCTTC. As protein: CASSPELNEQFF.

This clonotype was counted a few times. The chain recombines TRBV11-3 with TRBJ2-5, with D perhaps matching TRBD1 (5 bases). The germline V and J ends were trimmed by 8 bases and 4 bases, with 8 bases remaining between them. The CDR3 is 11 amino acids. Germline CDR1 SGHNT, CDR2 YENEEA. CDR3 sequence: CASGAGETQYF. The CDR3, as DNA: TGTGCCAGCGGGGCTGGAGAGACCCAGTACTTC.

The table lists this clonotype with a few counts. This sequence joins TRBV19 and TRBJ1-1; D is unresolved. V was trimmed by 1 base and J by 3 bases, leaving 12 bases between them. Germline CDR1 LNHDA, CDR2 SQIVND (reference sequence). The length of the CDR3 is 15 residues. The CDR3 sequence: CASSIAAAGYTEAFF. The CDR3 DNA reads TGTGCCAGTAGTATAGCTGCGGCGGGGTACACTGAAGCTTTCTTT.